Here is one T cell receptor beta chain with its context. As handled by the study authors: Reference gene primer amplification in the assay estimated nucleated cell counts. Data came from immunoSEQ multiplex PCR; TCRdb stores just in-frame clones and leaves some out. The DNA was the basis for D and trimming; V, J and clone size are from that table. The data show 84,000 or so clones, 60% to 80% seen once. The sample comes from a study of blood T cell repertoires in COVID-19. Germline V CDR1 and CDR2: MNHNY, SVGAGI (reference sequence). This CDR3 spans 14 amino acids. J was trimmed by 10 bases and V by 2 bases; bases with no gene match: 4. Seattle patient enrollment occurred during active infection, with longitudinal follow-up thereafter.

The clonotype comes from a man in his sixties with COVID-19, enrolled during active disease. Material for sequencing was peripheral blood. The chain has TRBV6-6 and TRBJ1-6, with 8 nucleotides matching TRBD1. CDR3 loop: CASSYGQGNSPLHF. CDR3 DNA: TGTGCCAGCAGTTACGGACAGGGAAACTCACCCCTCCACTTT.